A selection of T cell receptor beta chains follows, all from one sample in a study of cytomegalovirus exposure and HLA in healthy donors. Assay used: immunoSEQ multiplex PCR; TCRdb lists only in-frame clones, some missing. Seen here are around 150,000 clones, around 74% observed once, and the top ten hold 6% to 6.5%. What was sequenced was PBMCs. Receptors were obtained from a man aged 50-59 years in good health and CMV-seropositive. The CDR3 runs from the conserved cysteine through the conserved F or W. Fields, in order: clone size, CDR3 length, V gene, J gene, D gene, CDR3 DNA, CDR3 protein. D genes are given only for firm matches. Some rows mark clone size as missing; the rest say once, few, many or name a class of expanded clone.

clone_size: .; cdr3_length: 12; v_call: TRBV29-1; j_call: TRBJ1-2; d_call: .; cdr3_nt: TGCAGCGGGCTGGACAGTAACTATGGCTACACCTTC; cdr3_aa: CSGLDSNYGYTF
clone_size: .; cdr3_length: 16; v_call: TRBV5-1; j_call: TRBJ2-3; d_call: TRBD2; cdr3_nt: TGCACCAGCAGCTTGGTGCGGGGGACCTCCACAGATACGCAGTATTTT; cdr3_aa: CTSSLVRGTSTDTQYF
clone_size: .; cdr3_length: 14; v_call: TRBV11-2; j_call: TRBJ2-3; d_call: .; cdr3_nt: TGTGCCAGCAGCACCGGGACTAGCACAGATACGCAGTATTTT; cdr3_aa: CASSTGTSTDTQYF
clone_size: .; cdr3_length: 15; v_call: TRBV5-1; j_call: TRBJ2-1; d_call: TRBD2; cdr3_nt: TGCGCCAGCAGCTTGGGTCTAGCGGGATACAATGAGCAGTTCTTC; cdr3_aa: CASSLGLAGYNEQFF
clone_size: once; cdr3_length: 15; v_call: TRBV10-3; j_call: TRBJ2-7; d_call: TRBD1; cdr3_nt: TGTGCCATCAGTGAGTCCCCGGGACAGCTTTACGAGCAGTACTTC; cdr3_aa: CAISESPGQLYEQYF
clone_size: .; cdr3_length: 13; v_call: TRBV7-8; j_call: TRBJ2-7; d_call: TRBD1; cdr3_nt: TGTGCCAGCAGCCGGGACAGGGTAAACGAGCAGTACTTC; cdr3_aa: CASSRDRVNEQYF
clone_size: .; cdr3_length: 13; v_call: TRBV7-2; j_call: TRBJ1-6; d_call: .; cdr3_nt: TGTGCCAGCAGCCCAAGAGTGGATTCACCCCTCCACTTT; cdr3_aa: CASSPRVDSPLHF
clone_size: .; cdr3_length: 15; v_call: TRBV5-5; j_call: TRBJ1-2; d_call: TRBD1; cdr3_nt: TGTGCCAGCAGCCGGACCGGGACAGACCCTTTCGGCTACACCTTC; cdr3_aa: CASSRTGTDPFGYTF
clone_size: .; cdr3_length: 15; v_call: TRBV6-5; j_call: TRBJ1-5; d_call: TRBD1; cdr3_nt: TGTGCCAGCAGACCGATCCGGGACAGGGGCCAGCCCCAGCATTTT; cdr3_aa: CASRPIRDRGQPQHF
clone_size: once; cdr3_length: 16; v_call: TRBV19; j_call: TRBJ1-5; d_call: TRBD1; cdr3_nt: TGTGCCAGTAGTATAGCGGACAGGGGAGTATATCAGCCCCAGCATTTT; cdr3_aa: CASSIADRGVYQPQHF
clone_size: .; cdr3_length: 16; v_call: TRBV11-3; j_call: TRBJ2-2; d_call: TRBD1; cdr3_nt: TGTGCCAGCAGCCCGGGACAGGGGGAGAACACCGGGGAGCTGTTTTTT; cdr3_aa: CASSPGQGENTGELFF
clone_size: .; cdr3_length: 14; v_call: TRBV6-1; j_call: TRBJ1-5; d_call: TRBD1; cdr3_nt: TGTGCCAGCAGTGAGTTGGCCCGGGACAGGACCCAGCATTTT; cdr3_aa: CASSELARDRTQHF
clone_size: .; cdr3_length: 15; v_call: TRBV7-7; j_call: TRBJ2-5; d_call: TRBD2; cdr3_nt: TGTGCTAGCAGCCTACTAGCGGGAATCCTTGGGACCCAGTACTTC; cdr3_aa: CASSLLAGILGTQYF